The 9 T cell receptor beta chains in this list originate from one sample, sequenced in a study of blood T cell repertoires in COVID-19. Profiling relied on immunoSEQ multiplex PCR, and the TCRdb table lists in-frame clones only, not all of them. The sample contains 380,000 or so clones, 88% of which appear only once. Sample: PBMCs or T cells enriched from blood (not recorded which). The origin of the receptors is a woman aged 30 to 39 with acute COVID-19.

This chain links TRBV24-1 with TRBJ2-5; 9 nucleotides line up with TRBD1. The CDR3 is 16 amino acids. Germline values: CDR1 KGHDR, CDR2 SFDVKD. The trim removed 6 bases at V and 0 bases at J, leaving 7 bases unmatched. The CDR3 nucleotides read TGTGCCACCAGTTCTCGGGACAGGGAGTACCAAGAGACCCAGTACTTC. Translation gives CATSSRDREYQETQYF.

V gene TRBV7-3 combines with J gene TRBJ1-6; D remains ambiguous. CDR1 and CDR2 from the germline V gene are SGHTA and FQGTGA. Trimming cost V 0 bases and J 10 bases, with 10 bases left between them. The CDR3 length is 14 residues. CDR3 sequence (DNA): TGTGCCAGCAGCTTAACCGGGTCGGGGTCACCCCTCCACTTT. Translated, it gives CASSLTGSGSPLHF.

The genes are TRBV14 and TRBJ1-1, with D tentatively TRBD1 (5 bases). The CDR3 extends over 14 amino acids. Trimming took 1 base from V and 4 from J, leaving 10 bases between them. Germline assignment: CDR1 SGHDN and CDR2 FVKESK. CDR3 in amino acids: CASSQASGGTEAFF. Here the CDR3 DNA reads TGTGCCAGCAGCCAAGCTTCGGGGGGCACTGAAGCTTTCTTT.

J is TRBJ1-1 and V is TRBV7-9; D is perhaps TRBD1 (5 bases). Germline CDR1 and CDR2: SEHNR and FQNEAQ (reference sequence). The CDR3 spans 18 residues. Trimming shortened V by 0 bases and J by 5 bases, and 22 bases separated the two germline ends. The CDR3 is CASSLAVRPRGLWTEAFF. CDR3 coding DNA: TGTGCCAGCAGCTTAGCGGTCCGGCCGCGGGGGTTGTGGACTGAAGCTTTCTTT.

V and J are TRBV12-5 and TRBJ2-7; 8 nucleotides agree with TRBD2. Germline V gene sequence: CDR1 LGHNT, CDR2 FRNRAP. V shed 5 bases and J 4 bases; nucleotides not matched to a gene: 7. This CDR3 spans 14 amino acids. CDR3 residues: CASGPREGLYEQYF. CDR3 nucleotides: TGTGCTAGTGGTCCCCGGGAGGGCTTGTACGAGCAGTACTTC. The full variable domain, in which reference TRBV12-5 and TRBJ2-7 provide the parts outside the CDR3, is DARVTQTPRHKVTEMGQEVTMRCQPILGHNTVFWYRQTMMQGLELLAYFRNRAPLDDSGMPKDRFSAEMPDATLATLKIQPSEPRDSAVYFCASGPREGLYEQYFGPGTRLTVT.

The CDR3 DNA is TGTGCCAGCAGCCAATTGCCAGGGGTAACTGAAGCTTTCTTT. The encoded protein is CASSQLPGVTEAFF. V gene TRBV3-1 (or the pseudogene TRBV3-2) combines with J gene TRBJ1-1, with a tentative D call TRBD1 (6 bases). Trimming removed 2 bases from V and 5 bases from J, with 12 bases in between. CDR1 is LGHDT and CDR2 is YNNKEL in the germline V gene (reference sequence). The CDR3 has 14 residues.

The genes are TRBV3-1 (or the pseudogene TRBV3-2) and TRBJ2-2, with a weak D call TRBD2 (6 bases). V gave up 4 bases and J gave up 6 bases, with 9 bases separating them. CDR1 is LGHDT, CDR2 YNNKEL, per germline (reference sequence). The CDR3 is 13 residues long. CDR3 amino acids: CASSRTSSGELFF. The CDR3 DNA follows: TGTGCCAGCAGCCGAACTAGCTCCGGGGAGCTGTTTTTT.

This sequence joins TRBV5-1 and TRBJ1-5, with TRBD1 matching 8 bases. Losses at the gene ends were 5 bases for V and 2 bases for J; bases not matched to a gene: 6. This CDR3 contains 15 residues. Germline V gives CDR1 SGHRS, CDR2 YFSETQ. Here the CDR3 reads CASRETGERNQPQHF. CDR3 bases: TGCGCCAGCAGGGAGACAGGGGAACGCAATCAGCCCCAGCATTTT.

V is TRBV7-2 and J is TRBJ2-7; D ambiguous. Germline CDR1 and CDR2: SGHTA and FQGNSA. CDR3 length: 12 amino acids. V was clipped by 5 bases and J by 3 bases, with 8 bases between them. The CDR3 DNA is TGTGCCAGCAGCCCCCTAAACTACGAGCAGTACTTC. This codes for CASSPLNYEQYF.